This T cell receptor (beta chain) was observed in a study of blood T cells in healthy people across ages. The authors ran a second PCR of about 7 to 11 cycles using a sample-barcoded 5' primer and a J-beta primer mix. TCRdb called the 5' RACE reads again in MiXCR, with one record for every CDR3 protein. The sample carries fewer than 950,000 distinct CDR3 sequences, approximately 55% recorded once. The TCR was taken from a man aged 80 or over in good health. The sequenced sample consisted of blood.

The CDR3 nucleotides are TGTGCCACCAGTGACATCTCCGGGGAGCTGTTTTTT. Translating it yields CATSDISGELFF. The chain recombines TRBV24-1 with TRBJ2-2, with no clear D. Per germline, CDR1 KGHDR and CDR2 SFDVKD. The CDR3 has 12 amino acids. V lost 4 bases and J 6 bases, leaving 5 bases between the germline ends.